This T cell receptor beta chain was retrieved from a study of CD8 T cells in Susac syndrome. Study-level results: An acknowledgment was made by the study that its TCR sequencing and HLA analysis involved relatively few individuals.

Through negative isolation, CD4+ and CD8+ T cells were obtained, while TEMRA cells were enriched using FACS. An amount of RNA that ranged from roughly 0.5 to 1 ug was reverse transcribed with random hexamers. The method of amplification for TCR beta CDR3 was immunoSEQ multiplex PCR, covering 54 Vbeta and 13 Jbeta. TCRdb analysed the immunoSEQ multiplex PCR reads with MiXCR anew, one entry per CDR3 protein. The sample yields about 300,000 distinct CDR3 sequences, 75% to 90% seen once. V was trimmed by 3 bases and J by 3 bases, leaving 12 bases between them. The CDR3 extends over 13 amino acids. Germline assignment: CDR1 DFQATT and CDR2 SNEGSKA (reference sequence). Concerning this clonotype itself: Its antigen is undetermined.

The clonotype originates from a human donor with multiple sclerosis. Source material: CD8+ T cells from PBMCs. The chain employs TRBV20-1 and TRBJ2-7; no reliable D call. This chain's CDR3 is CSASRLSFYEQYF. CDR3 nucleotide sequence: TGCAGTGCTAGCAGGCTTAGTTTCTACGAGCAGTACTTC.